These 21 T cell receptor beta chains originate from one sample sequenced in a study of shared clonotypes between healthy human individuals. Clones were sequenced by immunoSEQ multiplex PCR, and TCRdb holds only the in-frame ones, with some missing. The data contain about 530,000 clones, 75% to 80% of them singletons. The material sequenced was PBMCs. The origin of the receptors is a woman aged 35 to 49 in good health. Some clones in this sample may be carry-over from other donors' samples.

The J gene is TRBJ1-5, the V gene TRBV19, with no clear D. The germline V and J ends were trimmed by 2 bases and 7 bases, with 15 bases remaining between them. The CDR3 length is 15 residues. Looked up from germline, CDR1 is LNHDA and CDR2 is SQIVND (reference sequence). In nucleotides, the CDR3 is TGTGCCAGTAGTATAAGGGTTGAAGGAAGGCAGCCCCAGCATTTT. This encodes CASSIRVEGRQPQHF.

V and J are TRBV28 and TRBJ1-1, with D maybe TRBD1 (6 bases). Germline V gene sequence: CDR1 MDHEN, CDR2 SYDVKM. Trimming cost V 5 bases and J 0 bases, with 13 bases left between them. This CDR3 is 15 amino acids long. The CDR3 region is CASSLTGAMNTEAFF. Here the CDR3 DNA reads TGTGCCAGCAGTCTGACAGGCGCTATGAACACTGAAGCTTTCTTT.

This clone was picked up one time. The rearrangement links TRBV28 to TRBJ2-7; 8 positions match TRBD1. The trim removed 6 bases at V and 5 bases at J, leaving 9 bases unmatched. The CDR3 has 14 residues. Germline CDR1 is MDHEN and CDR2 is SYDVKM. In DNA form, the CDR3 reads TGTGCCAGCAGCACCCTGGACAGGGTCAACGAGCAGTACTTC. It codes for CASSTLDRVNEQYF. The variable domain in full, completed from reference TRBV28 and TRBJ2-7, reads DVKVTQSSRYLVKRTGEKVFLECVQDMDHENMFWYRQDPGLGLRLIYFSYDVKMKEKGDIPEGYSVSREKKERFSLILESASTNQTSMYLCASSTLDRVNEQYFGPGTRLTVT.

The chain links TRBV10-3 to TRBJ1-5, with D possibly matching TRBD1 (6 bases). The germline V gene encodes CDR1 ENHRY and CDR2 SYGVKD. Trimming cost V 11 bases and J 2 bases, with 22 bases left between them. The CDR3 is 16 residues long. The CDR3 coding sequence is TGTGCCGCCCGGGGGGCAGGGGCGATGGGCAATCAGCCCCAGCATTTT. Its translation is CAARGAGAMGNQPQHF.

The chain has TRBV18 and TRBJ1-1; D remains ambiguous. Per the germline V gene, CDR1 is KGHSH and CDR2 is LQKENI. The CDR3 is made up of 13 amino acids. V was clipped by 3 bases and J by 1 base, with 6 bases between them. DNA for the CDR3: TGTGCCAGCTCACCCAACCCGAACACTGAAGCTTTCTTT. Its translation is CASSPNPNTEAFF.

The gene calls are TRBV2 and TRBJ2-1; TRBD1 might be the D (5 bases). The germline V gene has CDR1 SNHLY and CDR2 FYNNEI. Trimming shortened V by 6 bases and J by 5 bases, and 14 bases separated the two germline ends. The CDR3 consists of 14 residues. Here the CDR3 DNA reads TGTGCCAGCAGCCTCGGACAAGAGAACAATGAGCAGTTCTTC. It specifies CASSLGQENNEQFF.

The V and J genes are TRBV19 and TRBJ2-2; 10 bases match TRBD2. CDR1 and CDR2 from the germline V gene are LNHDA and SQIVND (reference sequence). The length of the CDR3 is 15 residues. V lost 1 base and J lost 6; bases outside the gene matches: 2. The CDR3 sequence: CASSIASGSAGELFF. In DNA, the CDR3 is TGTGCCAGTAGTATAGCTAGCGGGAGCGCCGGGGAGCTGTTTTTT. The full variable domain, with the rest looked up from reference TRBV19 and TRBJ2-2, is DGGITQSPKYLFRKEGQNVTLSCEQNLNHDAMYWYRQDPGQGLRLIYYSQIVNDFQKGDIAEGYSVSREKKESFPLTVTSAQKNPTAFYLCASSIASGSAGELFFGEGSRLTVL.

This chain connects TRBV5-1 to TRBJ2-7; D might be TRBD2 (6 bases). V was trimmed by 0 bases and J by 2 bases, leaving 12 bases between them. Germline CDR1 is SGHRS and CDR2 is YFSETQ. The CDR3 covers 15 residues. CDR3 bases: TGCGCCAGCAGCTTGGATGCGGGGCCTACCTACGAGCAGTACTTC. The encoded protein is CASSLDAGPTYEQYF.

This clone was picked up one time. The chain links TRBV6-1 to TRBJ2-5; D not resolved. V was shortened by 6 bases and J by 3 bases, with 5 bases between the two germline ends. Germline CDR1 is MNHNS and CDR2 is SASEGT. This CDR3 spans 11 amino acids. The CDR3 sequence: CASRTKETQYF. The DNA for the CDR3 is TGTGCCAGCAGGACAAAAGAGACCCAGTACTTC.

The genes are TRBV2 and TRBJ1-4; D gene unclear. The CDR3 is 12 residues long. Germline loops: CDR1 SNHLY, CDR2 FYNNEI. V shed 8 bases and J shed 8 bases, with 12 bases lying between them. The CDR3 spells CASSPGNEKLFF. CDR3 DNA sequence: TGTGCCAGCTCCCCCGGGAACGAAAAACTGTTTTTT.

The chain couples TRBV29-1 to TRBJ1-3; no definite D call. Germline CDR1 is SQVTM and CDR2 is ANQGSEA. This CDR3 has 13 residues. V lost 2 bases and J lost 2, with 7 bases in between. CDR3 amino acids: CSVEMSAGNTIYF. CDR3 DNA: TGCAGCGTTGAAATGTCAGCTGGAAACACCATATATTTT.

The chain links TRBV2 to TRBJ2-7, with D possibly matching TRBD1 (6 bases). The CDR3 is 14 amino acids. Per the germline V gene, CDR1 is SNHLY and CDR2 is FYNNEI. V dropped 6 bases and J dropped 2 bases, with 14 bases sitting between them. The CDR3 is CASRLPGQTYEQYF. The CDR3 coding sequence is TGTGCCAGCAGGCTTCCGGGACAAACCTACGAGCAGTACTTC. The complete variable domain, with remaining parts taken from reference TRBV2 and TRBJ2-7, reads EPEVTQTPSHQVTQMGQEVILRCVPISNHLYFYWYRQILGQKVEFLVSFYNNEISEKSEIFDDQFSVERPDGSNFTLKIRSTKLEDSAMYFCASRLPGQTYEQYFGPGTRLTVT.

This chain uses TRBV7-9 with TRBJ2-5, with TRBD2 as a possible D gene (5 bases). The V gene lost 5 bases and the J gene lost 1 base, with 14 bases spanning the gap. CDR3 length: 15 residues. CDR1 is SEHNR and CDR2 is FQNEAQ in the germline V gene (reference sequence). This CDR3 reads CASSTPLSAQETQYF. The CDR3 bases are TGTGCCAGCAGCACCCCCCTTAGCGCCCAAGAGACCCAGTACTTC. Full variable domain (missing parts from reference TRBV7-9 and TRBJ2-5): DTGVSQNPRHKITKRGQNVTFRCDPISEHNRLYWYRQTLGQGPEFLTYFQNEAQLEKSRLLSDRFSAERPKGSFSTLEIQRTEQGDSAMYLCASSTPLSAQETQYFGPGTRLLVL.

The chain uses TRBV4-3 and TRBJ2-1; the D gene is possibly TRBD1 (5 bases). This CDR3 is built from 16 residues. In germline, CDR1 is LGHNA, CDR2 YSLEER. Trimming removed 4 bases at V and 8 bases at J, with 21 bases between. The DNA of the CDR3 is TGCGCCAGCAGCCGCGAAGGGGCGGCCCCATTTGATGAGCAGTTCTTC. Protein: CASSREGAAPFDEQFF.

With regard to this clone: Other nucleotide sequences from this sample produce the same CDR3. This chain joins TRBV28 and TRBJ2-7; D unresolved. The CDR3 loop spans 13 amino acids. Trimming took off 6 bases at V and 3 bases at J, with 12 bases between the two ends. From germline, CDR1 is MDHEN and CDR2 SYDVKM. CDR3 in amino acids: CASSLGSLYEQYF. The DNA of the CDR3 is TGTGCCAGCAGCCTAGGGTCCCTCTACGAGCAGTACTTC.

Comments on this clone: Other DNA sequences in this specimen translate into the identical CDR3. The V gene is TRBV5-1, the J gene TRBJ2-3; 7 positions match TRBD1. The CDR3 sequence is 14 residues long. V lost 5 bases and J lost 1; bases outside the gene matches: 4. CDR1 is SGHRS and CDR2 is YFSETQ in the germline V gene. The CDR3 sequence: CASSPGQGTDTQYF. CDR3 bases: TGCGCCAGCAGTCCCGGACAGGGCACAGATACGCAGTATTTT. Supplemented by reference TRBV5-1 and TRBJ2-3, the full variable domain reads KAGVTQTPRYLIKTRGQQVTLSCSPISGHRSVSWYQQTPGQGLQFLFEYFSETQRNKGNFPGRFSGRQFSNSRSEMNVSTLELGDSALYLCASSPGQGTDTQYFGPGTRLTVL.

In this sample, this clone turned up once. The chain employs TRBV11-2 and TRBJ2-2; possible D gene TRBD1, 7 bases. The CDR3 has 16 residues. Trimming cost V 1 base and J 3 bases, with 12 bases left between them. Germline-derived CDR1 and CDR2 are SGHAT and FQNNGV. CDR3 residues: CASSLAGGGYTGELFF. In nucleotides, the CDR3 is TGTGCCAGCAGCTTAGCAGGAGGGGGCTACACCGGGGAGCTGTTTTTT.

This rearrangement joins TRBV7-9 to TRBJ2-5, with 8 positions matching TRBD1. CDR1 SEHNR and CDR2 FQNEAQ come from the germline V gene (reference sequence). The CDR3 spans 16 residues. The J segment lost 4 bases and the V segment lost 2 bases, leaving 9 bases of the junction unmatched. The CDR3 loop is CASSLIPGQESETQYF. In DNA, the CDR3 is TGTGCCAGCAGCTTAATTCCGGGACAGGAGTCAGAGACCCAGTACTTC.

This clone has just a few counts. The DNA of the CDR3 is TGTGCCTGGAGTGATGGTTCGAACTACGAGCAGTACTTC. This codes for CAWSDGSNYEQYF. The V call is TRBV30, the J call TRBJ2-7; D gene uncertain. The CDR3 has 13 residues. In germline, CDR1 is GTSNPN, CDR2 SVGIG (reference sequence). V gave up 1 base and J gave up 3 bases, with 10 bases separating them.

DNA for the CDR3: TGTGCCAGCAGGGGACTAGCGGGAGGGCGGAATTACAATGAGCAGTTCTTC. This encodes CASRGLAGGRNYNEQFF. This chain joins TRBV5-4 and TRBJ2-1; 16 bases align to TRBD2. The ends lost 5 bases at V and 4 bases at J; junction bases unmatched: 6. The germline gives CDR1 SGHNT, CDR2 YYREEE (reference sequence). The CDR3 has 17 amino acids.

The chain is built from TRBV27 and TRBJ2-1, with 7 bases that match TRBD2. CDR1 and CDR2 from the germline V gene are MNHEY and SMNVEV (reference sequence). V dropped 1 base and J dropped 6; count of bases not matched to a gene: 9. This CDR3 region has 16 residues. The DNA of the CDR3 is TGTGCCAGCAGTTTATATGGCGGGAGTTCGGCCAATGAGCAGTTCTTC. It translates to CASSLYGGSSANEQFF.